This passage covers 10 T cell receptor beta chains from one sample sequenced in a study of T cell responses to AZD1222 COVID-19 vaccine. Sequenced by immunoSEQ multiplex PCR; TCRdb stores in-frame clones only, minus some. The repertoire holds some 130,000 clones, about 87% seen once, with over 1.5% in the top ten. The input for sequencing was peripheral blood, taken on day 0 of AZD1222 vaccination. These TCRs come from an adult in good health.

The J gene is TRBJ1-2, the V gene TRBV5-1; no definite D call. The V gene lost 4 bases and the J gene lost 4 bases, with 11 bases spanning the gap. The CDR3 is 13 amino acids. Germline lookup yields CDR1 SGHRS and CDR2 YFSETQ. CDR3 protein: CASSPDSPYGYTF. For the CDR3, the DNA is TGCGCCAGCAGCCCTGACTCCCCCTATGGCTACACCTTC.

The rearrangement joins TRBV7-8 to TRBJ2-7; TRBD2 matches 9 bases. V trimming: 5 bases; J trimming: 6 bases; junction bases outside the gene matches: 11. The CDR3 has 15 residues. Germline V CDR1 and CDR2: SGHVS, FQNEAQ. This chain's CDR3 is CASSRTGTSSGEQYF. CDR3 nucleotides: TGTGCCAGCAGCCGTACCGGGACTAGCTCCGGCGAGCAGTACTTC.

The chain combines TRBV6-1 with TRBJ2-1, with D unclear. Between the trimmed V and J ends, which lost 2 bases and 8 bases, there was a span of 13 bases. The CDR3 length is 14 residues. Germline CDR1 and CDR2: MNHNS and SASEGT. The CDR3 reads CASSERSGRDEQFF. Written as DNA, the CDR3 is TGTGCCAGCAGTGAACGGTCGGGCCGCGATGAGCAGTTCTTC.

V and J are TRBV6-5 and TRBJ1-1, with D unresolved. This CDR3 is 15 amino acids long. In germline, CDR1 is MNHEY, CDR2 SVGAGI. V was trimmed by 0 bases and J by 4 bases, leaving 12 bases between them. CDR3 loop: CASSYSNVVGTEAFF. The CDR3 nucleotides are TGTGCCAGCAGTTACTCGAATGTGGTCGGCACTGAAGCTTTCTTT.

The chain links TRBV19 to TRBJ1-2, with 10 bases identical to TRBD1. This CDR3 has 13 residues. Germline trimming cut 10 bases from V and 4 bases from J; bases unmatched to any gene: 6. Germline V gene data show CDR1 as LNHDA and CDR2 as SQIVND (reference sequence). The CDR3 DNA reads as TGTGCCACCCGGACAGGGGGTTTCTATGGCTACACCTTC. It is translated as CATRTGGFYGYTF.

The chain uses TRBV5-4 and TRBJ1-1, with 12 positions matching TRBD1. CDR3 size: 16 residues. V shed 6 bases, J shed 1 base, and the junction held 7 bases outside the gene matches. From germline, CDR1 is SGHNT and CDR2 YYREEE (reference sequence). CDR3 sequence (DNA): TGTGCCAGCATGGAAGGGGACAGGGGGCCGAACACTGAAGCTTTCTTT. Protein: CASMEGDRGPNTEAFF.

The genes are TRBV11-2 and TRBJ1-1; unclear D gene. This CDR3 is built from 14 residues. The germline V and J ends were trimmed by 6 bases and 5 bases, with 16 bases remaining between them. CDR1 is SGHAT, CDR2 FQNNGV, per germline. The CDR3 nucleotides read TGTGCCAGCAGTCCTCGACCCCAGGCTACTGAAGCTTTCTTT. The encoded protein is CASSPRPQATEAFF. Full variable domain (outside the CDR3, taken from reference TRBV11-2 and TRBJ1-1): EAGVAQSPRYKIIEKRQSVAFWCNPISGHATLYWYQQILGQGPKLLIQFQNNGVVDDSQLPKDRFSAERLKGVDSTLKIQPAKLEDSAVYLCASSPRPQATEAFFGQGTRLTVV.

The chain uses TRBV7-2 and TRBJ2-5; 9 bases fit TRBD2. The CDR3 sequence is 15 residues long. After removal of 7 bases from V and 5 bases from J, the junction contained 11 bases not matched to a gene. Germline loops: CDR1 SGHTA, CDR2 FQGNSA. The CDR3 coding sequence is TGTGCCAGCACCTCATCGGCGGGGGGGCTTGAGACCCAGTACTTC. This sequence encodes CASTSSAGGLETQYF.

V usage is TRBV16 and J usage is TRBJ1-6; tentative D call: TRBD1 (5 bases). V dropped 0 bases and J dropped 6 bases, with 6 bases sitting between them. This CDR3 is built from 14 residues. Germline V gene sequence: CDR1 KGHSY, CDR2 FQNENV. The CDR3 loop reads CASSQSQANSPLHF. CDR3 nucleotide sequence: TGTGCCAGCAGCCAATCACAGGCTAATTCACCCCTCCACTTT.

CDR3 DNA: TGTGCCAGCAGTTATCTACGGGCTGAGCAGTTCTTC. This gives the protein CASSYLRAEQFF. The J gene is TRBJ2-1, the V gene TRBV6-6, with D uncertain. Trimming left V 3 bases short and J 9 bases short, with 9 bases between. Germline V gene lookup returns CDR1 MNHNY and CDR2 SVGAGI (reference sequence). CDR3 length: 12 amino acids.